The present T cell receptor beta chain was sequenced within a study of TIL therapy for anti-PD-1-resistant metastatic lung cancer. Study-level information: Half of patients were current or former smokers. Tumors carried a median about 1.5 non-synonymous mutations per megabase. Study-wide results and caveats: TIL clonotype persistence in blood showed no apparent association with response.

The time point here: pre-treatment sample, taken before nivolumab and TIL therapy. This CDR3 has 17 residues. The germline V gene has CDR1 SGDLS and CDR2 YYNGEE. V lost 3 bases, J lost 2 bases, and 10 bases stayed unmatched. This clone occurred once. The antigen remains unidentified. The immunoSEQ assay was v3. Libraries were sequenced to 1.5 million to 2 million read pairs (survey) or roughly 5-6 million (deep). Produced via immunoSEQ multiplex PCR; TCRdb's table is partial and in-frame only. The sample lists about 55,000 clones; 75% to 90% were seen once. This clonotype originated in a person aged 25 to 79 with non-small cell lung cancer. This rearrangement joins TRBV9 to TRBJ2-1; 8 bases agree with TRBD2. The sequenced sample was blood, obtained at baseline. The CDR3 is CASSAALTSATYNEQFF. CDR3 bases: TGTGCCAGCAGCGCAGCTTTGACTAGCGCTACCTACAATGAGCAGTTCTTC.